The 28 T cell receptor beta chains listed next were all sequenced from one sample in a study of identical twins listed by TCRdb under 2016. Libraries were built with 5' RACE. The sequencer was an Illumina HiSeq 2000. TCRdb reprocessed the public reads (quality trimming at Q25 with fastp, clone calling with MiXCR) and kept in-frame beta chains. Rows are unified per CDR3 protein, each entry keeping the most common DNA and genes. A total of 500,000 to 550,000 distinct CDR3 sequences appear in this sample, roughly a fifth of them only once. Together, the top ten hold about 0.99% of the sample. This sample also appeared in a second study, on T cells expressing NK-cell markers.

Sequencing was carried out using CD4+ T cells sorted from blood. The receptors originated from a woman between 18 and 30 years old in good health.

The genes are TRBV20-1 and TRBJ2-7; D is possibly TRBD1 (5 bases). Trimming shortened V by 3 bases and J by 5 bases, and 11 bases separated the two germline ends. Germline loops: CDR1 DFQATT, CDR2 SNEGSKA (reference sequence). The CDR3 length is 12 residues. The CDR3 DNA reads as TGCAGTGCTAGCAGCAGGGTCAACGAGCAGTACTTC. It translates to CSASSRVNEQYF.

This clonotype was recorded a few times. This chain connects TRBV11-2 to TRBJ2-1, with D tentatively TRBD1 (5 bases). CDR3 size: 16 residues. Germline values: CDR1 SGHAT, CDR2 FQNNGV. V was cut by 3 bases and J by 6 bases, with 18 bases left in between. The CDR3 sequence: CASSLYEVSQGNEQFF. CDR3 DNA: TGTGCCAGCAGCTTGTATGAGGTCTCCCAGGGCAATGAGCAGTTCTTC.

This clonotype appeared many times. CDR3 sequence: CATREALPSYNEQFF. The CDR3 nucleotides are TGTGCCACACGAGAGGCCCTACCGAGTTACAATGAGCAGTTCTTC. The chain couples TRBV7-9 to TRBJ2-1, with D unresolved. Trimming pared 10 bases from V and 4 bases from J, leaving 20 bases between. The CDR3 length is 15 residues. CDR1 is SEHNR, CDR2 FQNEAQ, per germline (reference sequence). The whole variable domain, remainder taken from reference TRBV7-9 and TRBJ2-1, is DTGVSQNPRHKITKRGQNVTFRCDPISEHNRLYWYRQTLGQGPEFLTYFQNEAQLEKSRLLSDRFSAERPKGSFSTLEIQRTEQGDSAMYLCATREALPSYNEQFFGPGTRLTVL.

The V and J genes are TRBV19 and TRBJ2-1, with 7 bases lining up with TRBD2. The CDR3 contains 15 residues. The J segment lost 4 bases and the V segment lost 7 bases, leaving 10 bases of the junction unmatched. Germline assignment: CDR1 LNHDA and CDR2 SQIVND (reference sequence). CDR3 amino acids: CASNPTSSGYNEQFF. The CDR3 nucleotides read TGTGCCAGTAACCCGACTAGCTCAGGGTACAATGAGCAGTTCTTC.

This clonotype occurred a few times. The rearrangement links TRBV3-1 to TRBJ2-7, with D unclear. This CDR3 is 12 amino acids long. Germline CDR1 and CDR2: LGHDT and YNNKEL (reference sequence). V lost 3 bases to trimming and J lost 3 bases, with 6 bases between them. The CDR3 loop reads CASSQPGYEQYF. The CDR3 bases are TGTGCCAGCAGCCAGCCGGGCTACGAGCAGTACTTC.

This clonotype showed up just a few times. CDR3 sequence reads: CSARPILADDEQFF. CDR3 sequence (DNA): TGCAGTGCTAGACCCATTCTGGCAGACGATGAGCAGTTCTTC. The chain uses TRBV20-1 and TRBJ2-1; D not certain. In germline, CDR1 is DFQATT, CDR2 SNEGSKA (reference sequence). The CDR3 runs 14 residues. Trimming cost V 2 bases and J 8 bases, with 16 bases left between them.

This clonotype occurred many times. The V and J genes are TRBV4-3 and TRBJ2-7, with 9 bases identical to TRBD1. CDR3 size: 14 residues. The V and J ends lost 5 bases and 2 bases, in that order; junction bases with no gene match: 4. Germline values: CDR1 LGHNA, CDR2 YSLEER. CDR3: CASSVRQGAYEQYF. DNA for the CDR3: TGCGCCAGCAGCGTAAGACAGGGGGCCTACGAGCAGTACTTC.

This chain uses TRBV29-1 with TRBJ2-6; D unclear. The CDR3 is 16 amino acids. With 4 bases removed from V and 1 base from J, the gap between germline ends came to 14 bases. CDR1 and CDR2 (germline): SQVTM, ANQGSEA. The CDR3 loop is CSVGGPFSSGANVLTF. The CDR3 region has the DNA TGCAGCGTTGGTGGTCCTTTCTCTTCTGGGGCCAACGTCCTGACTTTC.

V usage is TRBV27 and J usage is TRBJ2-2; D gene uncertain. The germline CDR1 and CDR2 sequences are MNHEY and SMNVEV (reference sequence). V was pared by 3 bases and J by 8 bases, with 4 bases between. The CDR3 totals 11 residues. The CDR3 DNA reads TGTGCCAGCAGTTTCAAGGGGGAGCTGTTTTTT. This gives the protein CASSFKGELFF.

This clonotype was seen only a few times. The chain carries TRBV18 and TRBJ1-2; a weak D match, TRBD1 (5 bases). Per germline, CDR1 KGHSH and CDR2 LQKENI. This CDR3 region has 14 residues. The V end was cut by 1 base, the J end by 6 bases, with 12 bases between. The CDR3 is CASSPRQGSNGYTF. CDR3 DNA sequence: TGTGCCAGCTCACCACGGCAGGGTTCCAATGGCTACACCTTC.

V and J are TRBV12-3 or TRBV12-4 and TRBJ1-1; D is possibly TRBD1 (5 bases). CDR3 length: 15 amino acids. V was clipped by 5 bases and J by 6 bases, with 19 bases between them. CDR3 DNA sequence: TGTGCCAGCAGTGTTTTATGGGGCCGCGGCGCTGAAGCTTTCTTT. This sequence encodes CASSVLWGRGAEAFF.

This chain links TRBV11-3 with TRBJ1-2; D is unclear. Trimming took 1 base from V and 7 from J, leaving 7 bases between them. This CDR3 comprises 12 residues. Germline V lookup: CDR1 SGHNT, CDR2 YENEEA. The CDR3 nucleotides are TGTGCCAGCAGCTTAGGAAGCTCTGGCTACACCTTC. Protein sequence: CASSLGSSGYTF. Filled out from reference TRBV11-3 and TRBJ1-2, the complete variable domain reads EAGVVQSPRYKIIEKKQPVAFWCNPISGHNTLYWYLQNLGQGPELLIRYENEEAVDDSQLPKDRFSAERLKGVDSTLKIQPAELGDSAVYLCASSLGSSGYTFGSGTRLTVV.

This clonotype was observed many times. This rearrangement joins TRBV20-1 to TRBJ1-3; D unclear. The ends were cut back, 6 bases at V and 7 bases at J, with 19 bases in the middle. Germline CDR1 reads DFQATT; CDR2 reads SNEGSKA (reference sequence). The length of the CDR3 is 14 residues. The CDR3 here is CSARRDRGGNTIYF. For the CDR3, the DNA is TGCAGTGCACGCCGCGACCGCGGTGGCAACACCATATATTTT.

This clonotype occurred a few times. V gene TRBV20-1 combines with J gene TRBJ1-1; TRBD1 is a possible D gene (6 bases). V shed 5 bases and J shed 3 bases, with 16 bases lying between them. Germline-derived CDR1 and CDR2 are DFQATT and SNEGSKA (reference sequence). CDR3 length: 14 amino acids. The CDR3 DNA reads as TGCAGTGCTCGTTCTAGACAGGACTACACTGAAGCTTTCTTT. Amino acids: CSARSRQDYTEAFF.

The rearrangement links TRBV3-1 to TRBJ2-3; maybe TRBD1 (6 bases). The CDR3 consists of 15 residues. V lost 1 base to trimming and J lost 4 bases, with 12 bases between them. The germline V gene has CDR1 LGHDT and CDR2 YNNKEL (reference sequence). In DNA form, the CDR3 reads TGTGCCAGCAGCCAAGTTAACAGGGCCCCAGATACGCAGTATTTT. The encoded protein is CASSQVNRAPDTQYF.

This clonotype was recorded once. The chain has TRBV5-6 and TRBJ2-7; the D call may be TRBD1 or TRBD2 (5 bases each). This CDR3 contains 16 residues. Germline values: CDR1 SGHDT, CDR2 YYEEEE. Trimming removed 6 bases from V and 2 bases from J, with 21 bases in between. The CDR3 protein is CASTASRRAHAYEQYF. For the CDR3, the DNA is TGTGCCAGCACTGCTAGCCGCAGGGCCCACGCCTACGAGCAGTACTTC.

V gene TRBV18 combines with J gene TRBJ2-5; maybe TRBD1 (6 bases). The CDR3 totals 15 residues. V shed 1 base and J shed 2 bases, with 11 bases lying between them. The V gene's germline CDR1 is KGHSH and CDR2 LQKENI. This CDR3 reads CASSPRTDLQETQYF. The CDR3 nucleotides read TGTGCCAGCTCACCACGGACAGACCTACAAGAGACCCAGTACTTC.

The V gene is TRBV5-6, the J gene TRBJ1-1; D gene unclear. The CDR3 is 13 amino acids. CDR1 is SGHDT and CDR2 is YYEEEE in the germline V gene. V was pared by 0 bases and J by 1 base, with 4 bases between. DNA for the CDR3: TGTGCCAGCAGCTTGGAGACGAACACTGAAGCTTTCTTT. The encoded protein is CASSLETNTEAFF.

The chain uses TRBV20-1 and TRBJ2-1; D uncertain. V lost 0 bases and J lost 2, with 11 bases in between. The CDR3 is made up of 15 amino acids. The germline gives CDR1 DFQATT, CDR2 SNEGSKA (reference sequence). The CDR3 reads CSARDRAKTYNEQFF. DNA for the CDR3: TGCAGTGCTAGAGATAGGGCAAAAACCTACAATGAGCAGTTCTTC.

The chain combines TRBV21-1 with TRBJ2-4. TRBV21-1 is termed a pseudogene. The CDR3 contains 15 residues. Here the CDR3 DNA reads TGTGCCAGCAGCAAAGCTCAGTACCCCAAAAACATTCAGTACTTC. This translates into CASSKAQYPKNIQYF.

This clonotype came up a few times. The rearrangement links TRBV27 to TRBJ2-1, with D maybe TRBD1 (5 bases). This CDR3 region has 12 residues. Germline loops: CDR1 MNHEY, CDR2 SMNVEV (reference sequence). Trimming took 4 bases from V and 10 from J, leaving 11 bases between them. CDR3 bases: TGTGCCAGCAGTTGGAATACAGGCGAGCAGTTCTTC. This translates into CASSWNTGEQFF.

The rearrangement uses TRBV28 and TRBJ2-1, with no clear D. The V end was cut by 2 bases, the J end by 6 bases, with 14 bases between. This CDR3 is 15 amino acids long. CDR1 and CDR2 (germline): MDHEN, SYDVKM. CDR3 region: CASSLESRIVNEQFF. The DNA of the CDR3 is TGTGCCAGCAGTTTAGAAAGTAGGATCGTCAATGAGCAGTTCTTC.

The rearrangement joins TRBV7-2 to TRBJ2-5, with D maybe TRBD2 (6 bases). The CDR3 loop spans 15 amino acids. The V end lost 1 base, the J end lost 4 bases, and 13 bases lay between the germline ends. The V gene's germline CDR1 is SGHTA and CDR2 FQGNSA. CDR3 loop: CASSLGPVSGETQYF. CDR3 bases: TGTGCCAGCAGCTTAGGGCCCGTTAGCGGAGAGACCCAGTACTTC.

In this sample, this clonotype turned up a few times. The rearrangement links TRBV20-1 to TRBJ2-3, with D possibly being TRBD1 (5 bases). CDR1 is DFQATT, CDR2 SNEGSKA, per germline (reference sequence). Deletions cut 6 bases from V and 10 bases from J, with 17 bases between. The CDR3 consists of 12 residues. The CDR3 coding sequence is TGCAGTGCCATATACAGGCACCCAGCGCAGTATTTT. Protein sequence: CSAIYRHPAQYF.

The rearrangement links TRBV12-3 or TRBV12-4 to TRBJ2-3, with D perhaps matching TRBD2 (6 bases). This CDR3 contains 14 residues. Trimming shortened V by 5 bases and J by 6 bases, and 15 bases separated the two germline ends. The chain's CDR3 is CASSPRRGRDTQYF. DNA for the CDR3: TGTGCCAGCAGTCCGAGGCGGGGAAGGGATACGCAGTATTTT.

The chain has TRBV18 and TRBJ2-3; 7 nucleotides align to TRBD2. The CDR3 length is 16 residues. J lost 4 bases, V lost 4 bases, and 11 bases had no gene match. Germline V CDR1 and CDR2: KGHSH, LQKENI. CDR3 protein: CASSLRAGPSADTQYF. The CDR3 DNA reads TGTGCCAGCTCACTACGAGCGGGGCCCTCGGCAGATACGCAGTATTTT.

The J gene is TRBJ2-1, the V gene TRBV20-1; TRBD2 matches at 13 bases. There are 16 residues in the CDR3. Germline V CDR1 and CDR2: DFQATT, SNEGSKA (reference sequence). V trimming: 3 bases; J trimming: 7 bases; junction bases outside the gene matches: 9. The chain's CDR3 is CSARALLAGGLNEQFF. In DNA form, the CDR3 reads TGCAGTGCTAGGGCCCTACTAGCGGGAGGGCTAAATGAGCAGTTCTTC.

The rearrangement joins TRBV12-3 or TRBV12-4 to TRBJ1-5; the D is unclear. Trimming pared 1 base from V and 7 bases from J, leaving 14 bases between. The CDR3 runs 15 residues. The CDR3 is CASSLDRRKGQPQHF. CDR3 DNA: TGTGCCAGCAGTTTAGACCGCAGGAAGGGCCAGCCCCAGCATTTT.